One T cell receptor (beta chain) is described in this entry. Antigen specificity is unknown. This sample is part of a study of T-cell memory formation after mild COVID-19. Whole-study results and caveats: Among CD4+ contracting clones, most were CM and EM, and CD8+ ones EMRA. Clones that got smaller from day 15 to 85 had even CD4/CD8, while clones growing later tipped toward CD4+.

5'RACE with constant-segment primers yielded barcoded, UMI-tagged TCR alpha and TCR beta cDNA libraries. TCRdb ran MiXCR on the 5' RACE reads and lists one entry per CDR3 protein. The table lists roughly 250,000 distinct CDR3 sequences, roughly a sixth of them singletons, with 20% to 25% in the top ten. The sample was PBMCs or a T cell subset sorted from them (not recorded which). The receptor comes from a man aged 18-30 years who had mild COVID-19 (a few samples of this study predate the infection). Cell type and time point are not known.

The CDR3 is CASSPHGGERGEKLFF. The CDR3 region has the DNA TGCGCCAGCAGCCCTCACGGGGGGGAGAGAGGAGAAAAACTGTTTTTT. This chain connects TRBV4-1 to TRBJ1-4; tentatively, D is TRBD1 (5 bases). In germline, CDR1 is MGHRA, CDR2 YSYEKL. The CDR3 contains 16 residues. V lost 4 bases and J lost 8, with 20 bases in between.